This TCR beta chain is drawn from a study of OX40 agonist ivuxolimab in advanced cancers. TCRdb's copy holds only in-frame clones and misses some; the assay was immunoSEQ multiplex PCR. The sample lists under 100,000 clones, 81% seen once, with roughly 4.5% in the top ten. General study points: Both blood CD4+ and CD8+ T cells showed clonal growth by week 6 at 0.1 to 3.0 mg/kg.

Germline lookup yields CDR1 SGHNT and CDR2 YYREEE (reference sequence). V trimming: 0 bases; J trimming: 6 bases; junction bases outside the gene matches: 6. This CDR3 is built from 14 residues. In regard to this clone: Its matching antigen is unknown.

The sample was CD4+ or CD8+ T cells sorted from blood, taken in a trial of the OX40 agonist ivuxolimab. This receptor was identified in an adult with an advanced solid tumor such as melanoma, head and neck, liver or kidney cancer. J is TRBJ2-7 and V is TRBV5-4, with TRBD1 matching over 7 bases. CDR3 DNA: TGTGCCAGCAGCTTGGGAGGGGGCTGGAGCGAGCAGTACTTC. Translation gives CASSLGGGWSEQYF.